Listed here are 11 T cell receptor beta chains from one sample, sequenced in a study of neurological immune-mediated disorders. TCRdb re-called the 5' RACE reads through MiXCR, storing one row per CDR3 protein. This table has some 56,000 distinct CDR3 sequences, 3.8% appearing once. The sequencing input was PBMCs. The source is a man aged 55 to 69 with multiple sclerosis.

On this clonotype itself: This may be a read error: a much more frequent sequence differs by one nucleotide. V is TRBV27 and J is TRBJ2-5; 7 nucleotides match TRBD1. J was trimmed by 5 bases and V by 5 bases; bases with no gene match: 5. Germline values: CDR1 MNHEY, CDR2 SMNVEV (reference sequence). The CDR3 length is 13 residues. The CDR3: CASSLKGAETQYF. Written as DNA, the CDR3 is TGTGCCAGCAGTCTAAAGGGGGCGGAGACCCAGTACTTC.

This clonotype was seen repeatedly, ten times or more. V usage is TRBV3-1 and J usage is TRBJ1-1; 7 bases are a match to TRBD1. Germline lookup yields CDR1 LGHDT and CDR2 YNNKEL (reference sequence). V was clipped by 7 bases and J by 5 bases; unmatched bases: 10. CDR3 length: 14 residues. CDR3 residues: CASKHNRGRTEAFF. The CDR3 nucleotides read TGTGCCAGCAAACACAACAGGGGCCGGACTGAAGCTTTCTTT.

The sample holds many counts of this clonotype. This sequence joins TRBV27 and TRBJ2-2; no clear D. The CDR3 totals 14 residues. Germline CDR1 reads MNHEY; CDR2 reads SMNVEV (reference sequence). Trimming took 7 bases from V and 3 from J, leaving 12 bases between them. CDR3 DNA sequence: TGTGCCAGCACTACCAGGTTGTACACCGGGGAGCTGTTTTTT. Translation: CASTTRLYTGELFF.

Concerning this clonotype: A much larger clone is a single base away; this may be a read error. The chain joins TRBV12-3 or TRBV12-4 to TRBJ1-2; tentative D call: TRBD1 (6 bases). The CDR3 covers 15 residues. The V gene lost 5 bases and the J gene lost 4 bases, with 17 bases spanning the gap. DNA for the CDR3: TGTGCCAGCAGTCTCCCTTTACAGGGACTCTATGGCTACACCTTC. Protein: CASSLPLQGLYGYTF.

This clonotype has at least ten counts. The chain couples TRBV20-1 to TRBJ2-5, with TRBD2 identical over 9 bases. The CDR3 sequence is 15 residues long. The trim removed 3 bases at V and 4 bases at J, leaving 9 bases unmatched. CDR1 is DFQATT and CDR2 is SNEGSKA in the germline V gene (reference sequence). Here the CDR3 reads CSASRRGSGRETQYF. CDR3 nucleotide sequence: TGCAGTGCTAGTCGGCGAGGTAGCGGGAGAGAGACCCAGTACTTC.

This clonotype was picked up many times. The rearrangement uses TRBV5-1 and TRBJ2-3; D gene ambiguous. CDR1 is SGHRS, CDR2 YFSETQ, per germline. This CDR3 has 13 residues. The ends were cut back, 4 bases at V and 3 bases at J, with 9 bases in the middle. The CDR3 bases are TGCGCCAGCAGCACACTGGTTACAGATACGCAGTATTTT. Protein sequence: CASSTLVTDTQYF.

For this clonotype: A clone one base away is much larger, so this may be a read error. The chain uses TRBV18 and TRBJ1-1; TRBD1 matches 12 bases. Germline V CDR1 and CDR2: KGHSH, LQKENI. CDR3 length equals 15 residues. In DNA, the CDR3 is TGTGGCAGCTCACTCGGGACAGGGGGCAACACTGAAGCTTTCTTT. It specifies CGSSLGTGGNTEAFF.

This clonotype was detected ten times or more. The chain uses TRBV20-1 and TRBJ2-3; TRBD2 agrees at 10 bases. The CDR3 has 14 residues. V lost 6 bases to trimming and J lost 5 bases; unmatched junction nucleotides: 8. The germline gives CDR1 DFQATT, CDR2 SNEGSKA (reference sequence). The CDR3 coding sequence is TGCAGTGCGACTACTAGCGGGATTCGAGATACGCAGTATTTT. It yields the protein CSATTSGIRDTQYF.

This clonotype has a count of ten or more. This rearrangement joins TRBV5-1 to TRBJ2-3; possible D gene TRBD1, 6 bases. The CDR3 contains 13 residues. Germline V CDR1 and CDR2: SGHRS, YFSETQ. V lost 4 bases and J 5 bases, leaving 11 bases between the germline ends. In DNA form, the CDR3 reads TGCGCCAGCAGCGTCCGGGACAAAGATACGCAGTATTTT. Amino acid sequence: CASSVRDKDTQYF.

Many counts were recorded for this clonotype. CDR3 DNA sequence: TGTGCCACCAGCAGAGATGTCGCAACCACAGATACGCAGTATTTT. Its translation: CATSRDVATTDTQYF. The J gene is TRBJ2-3, the V gene TRBV15; no firm D call. This CDR3 is 15 amino acids long. Germline V gives CDR1 LNHNV, CDR2 YYDKDF (reference sequence). Trimming removed 0 bases from V and 2 bases from J, with 9 bases in between.

Many counts were recorded for this clonotype. The V and J genes are TRBV3-1 and TRBJ1-5, with D possibly being TRBD1 (5 bases). The CDR3 runs to 15 residues. Germline CDR1 and CDR2: LGHDT and YNNKEL (reference sequence). The V and J ends lost 4 bases and 7 bases respectively, with 17 bases between them. This CDR3 reads CASSPAGTPEQPQHF. CDR3 DNA sequence: TGTGCCAGCAGCCCCGCCGGGACCCCGGAACAGCCCCAGCATTTT.